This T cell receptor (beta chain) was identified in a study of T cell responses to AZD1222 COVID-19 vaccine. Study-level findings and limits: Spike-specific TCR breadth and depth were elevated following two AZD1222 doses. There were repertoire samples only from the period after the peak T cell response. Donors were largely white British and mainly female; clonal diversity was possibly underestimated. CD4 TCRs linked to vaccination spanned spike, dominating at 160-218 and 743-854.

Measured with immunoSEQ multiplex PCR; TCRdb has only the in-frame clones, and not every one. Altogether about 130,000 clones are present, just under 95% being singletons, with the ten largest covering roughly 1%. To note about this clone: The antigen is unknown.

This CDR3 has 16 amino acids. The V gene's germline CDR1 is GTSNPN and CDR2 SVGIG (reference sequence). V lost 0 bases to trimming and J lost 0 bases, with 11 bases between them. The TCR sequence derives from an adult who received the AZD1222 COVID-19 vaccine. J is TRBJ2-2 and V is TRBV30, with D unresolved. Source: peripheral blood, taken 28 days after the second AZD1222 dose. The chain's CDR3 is CAWSVRRRTNTGELFF. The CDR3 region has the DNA TGTGCCTGGAGTGTACGTCGCAGGACGAACACCGGGGAGCTGTTTTTT.